These 27 T cell receptor beta chains came from one sample sequenced in a study of blood T cell repertoires in COVID-19 (TCRdb year 2020). Preparation of the library involved the immunoSEQ multiplex PCR assay. In TCRdb, the immuneACCESS table is reduced to in-frame sequences with V and J assigned. These tables do not hold every clone; where another copy was compared, an unresolved V gene accounts for under half, and the others remain unexplained. For this sample the table gives around 170,000 clones, of which approximately 84% were detected only once. The ten most abundant clones make up more than 10% of the sample. Sequencing used PBMCs or T cells enriched from blood (not recorded which). The receptors were gathered from a man aged 50 to 60 who had recovered from COVID-19.

The chain couples TRBV11-2 to TRBJ2-3; D is possibly TRBD2 (6 bases). V dropped 1 base and J dropped 0 bases, with 11 bases sitting between them. Germline values: CDR1 SGHAT, CDR2 FQNNGV. CDR3 length: 16 amino acids. CDR3 region: CASSLVAGTSTDTQYF. In nucleotides, the CDR3 is TGTGCCAGCAGCTTAGTTGCGGGAACAAGCACAGATACGCAGTATTTT.

This clone turned up a few times. The chain recombines TRBV11-2 with TRBJ2-1, with D maybe TRBD1 (6 bases). The germline CDR1 and CDR2 sequences are SGHAT and FQNNGV. The CDR3 contains 14 residues. Deletions cut 4 bases from V and 4 bases from J, with 11 bases between. This CDR3 reads CASSSQGGYNEQFF. The CDR3 DNA reads as TGTGCCAGCAGCTCACAGGGTGGGTACAATGAGCAGTTCTTC.

With respect to this clone: Other DNA sequences in the same sample also yield this CDR3. The rearrangement links TRBV5-4 to TRBJ2-7; perhaps TRBD1 as D (5 bases). Germline lookup yields CDR1 SGHNT and CDR2 YYREEE (reference sequence). V lost 0 bases, J lost 1 base, and 11 bases lay in between. CDR3 length: 15 amino acids. Written as DNA, the CDR3 is TGTGCCAGCAGCTTGGGGCAGGGCTCTTCCTACGAGCAGTACTTC. Translated: CASSLGQGSSYEQYF.

This chain connects TRBV4-2 to TRBJ1-4, with D hard to call. Trimming removed 6 bases at V and 0 bases at J, with 8 bases between. The CDR3 sequence is 14 residues long. Germline V CDR1 and CDR2: LGHNA, YNFKEQ. The CDR3 DNA sequence: TGTGCCAGCAGGACCGGGACAACTAATGAAAAACTGTTTTTT. This codes for CASRTGTTNEKLFF.

This clone has just a few counts. This rearrangement joins TRBV18 to TRBJ1-5, with 8 bases matching TRBD1. The CDR3 runs 17 residues. Germline assignment: CDR1 KGHSH and CDR2 LQKENI. The ends lost 3 bases at V and 2 bases at J; junction bases unmatched: 9. In DNA form, the CDR3 reads TGTGCCAGCTCACCGCGGACAGGGTCTAGTGGCAATCAGCCCCAGCATTTT. This sequence encodes CASSPRTGSSGNQPQHF. Filled out from reference TRBV18 and TRBJ1-5, the complete variable domain reads NAGVMQNPRHLVRRRGQEARLRCSPMKGHSHVYWYRQLPEEGLKFMVYLQKENIIDESGMPKERFSAEFPKEGPSILRIQQVVRGDSAAYFCASSPRTGSSGNQPQHFGDGTRLSIL.

The gene calls are TRBV7-9 and TRBJ2-1; D gene unclear. Trimming removed 5 bases from V and 0 bases from J, with 11 bases in between. Germline CDR1 SEHNR, CDR2 FQNEAQ (reference sequence). CDR3 length equals 15 residues. The CDR3 bases are TGTGCCAGCAGCCCAGGCCCTCGCTCCTACAATGAGCAGTTCTTC. This translates into CASSPGPRSYNEQFF.

This sequence joins TRBV9 and TRBJ2-3, with 8 bases fitting TRBD2. This CDR3 spans 14 amino acids. Germline V gene sequence: CDR1 SGDLS, CDR2 YYNGEE. Losses at the gene ends were 4 bases for V and 0 bases for J; bases not matched to a gene: 1. CDR3 region: CASSQRGSTDTQYF. CDR3 sequence (DNA): TGTGCCAGCAGCCAGCGGGGGAGCACAGATACGCAGTATTTT.

This clone turned up a few times. V gene TRBV27 combines with J gene TRBJ2-7; 9 bases align to TRBD1. V was clipped by 8 bases and J by 4 bases; unmatched bases: 9. There are 14 residues in the CDR3. Germline V gene lookup returns CDR1 MNHEY and CDR2 SMNVEV (reference sequence). The CDR3 DNA follows: TGTGCCAGCGCATACACAGGGGGCACGTACGAGCAGTACTTC. Its protein is CASAYTGGTYEQYF.

J is TRBJ1-5 and V is TRBV5-4; D not certain. With 4 bases removed from V and 4 bases from J, the gap between germline ends came to 9 bases. There are 13 residues in the CDR3. CDR1 and CDR2 from the germline V gene are SGHNT and YYREEE (reference sequence). CDR3 sequence reads: CASSTGKNQPQHF. The DNA of the CDR3 is TGTGCCAGCAGCACGGGGAAGAATCAGCCCCAGCATTTT.

This clone has just a few counts. The chain uses TRBV5-1 and TRBJ2-7, with 11 bases that match TRBD2. The V and J ends lost 4 bases and 5 bases, in that order; junction bases with no gene match: 8. From germline, CDR1 is SGHRS and CDR2 YFSETQ. CDR3 length: 15 amino acids. The CDR3 is CASSASTSGVNEQYF. The DNA of the CDR3 is TGCGCCAGCAGCGCCTCGACTAGCGGGGTTAACGAGCAGTACTTC.

The rearrangement uses TRBV11-2 and TRBJ2-5; D not resolved. Germline loops: CDR1 SGHAT, CDR2 FQNNGV. V was pared by 3 bases and J by 5 bases, with 4 bases between. This CDR3 spans 11 amino acids. The CDR3 DNA is TGTGCCAGCAGCTTCGGGGAGACCCAGTACTTC. As protein: CASSFGETQYF.

This chain connects TRBV7-2 to TRBJ1-2; D perhaps matches TRBD1 (5 bases). CDR1 is SGHTA, CDR2 FQGNSA, per germline. Trimming removed 6 bases from V and 4 bases from J, with 18 bases in between. There are 15 residues in the CDR3. The CDR3 loop reads CASSSFRGDGYGYTF. The DNA of the CDR3 is TGTGCCAGCAGTTCATTTCGGGGGGATGGCTATGGCTACACCTTC.

This sequence joins TRBV7-7 and TRBJ2-2; TRBD1 matches at 8 bases. The CDR3 consists of 15 residues. Per the germline V gene, CDR1 is SSHAT and CDR2 is FNYEAQ (reference sequence). The CDR3: CATARGQGATGELFF. The CDR3 bases are TGTGCTACCGCCAGGGGGCAGGGGGCCACCGGGGAGCTGTTTTTT.

The J gene is TRBJ1-4, the V gene TRBV6-2 or TRBV6-3, with 9 bases lining up with TRBD1. The CDR3 covers 17 residues. Germline CDR1 and CDR2: MNHEY and SVGEGT. The V and J ends lost 2 bases and 5 bases, in that order; junction bases with no gene match: 9. CDR3 sequence reads: CASSYEISGTGNEKLFF. CDR3 DNA sequence: TGTGCCAGCAGTTACGAAATCTCGGGGACAGGGAATGAAAAACTGTTTTTT.

In this sample, this clone turned up once. This chain uses TRBV3-1 (or the pseudogene TRBV3-2) with TRBJ1-3; TRBD1 matches 9 bases. Germline values: CDR1 LGHDT, CDR2 YNNKEL (reference sequence). This CDR3 is built from 13 residues. V lost 5 bases to trimming and J lost 7 bases; unmatched junction nucleotides: 3. The chain's CDR3 is CASSTGQGNTIYF. Written as DNA, the CDR3 is TGTGCCAGCAGCACAGGACAGGGGAACACCATATATTTT.

The V gene is TRBV30, the J gene TRBJ1-6; 9 nucleotides line up with TRBD1. The germline gives CDR1 GTSNPN, CDR2 SVGIG (reference sequence). Germline trimming cut 7 bases from V and 5 bases from J; bases unmatched to any gene: 6. The CDR3 runs to 14 residues. CDR3 DNA: TGTGCCTTACAGGGGGCCGCCAATAATTCACCCCTCCACTTT. It codes for CALQGAANNSPLHF.

This clone was counted between two and nine times. V and J are TRBV27 and TRBJ2-7, with 7 bases lining up with TRBD1. The J segment lost 2 bases and the V segment lost 3 bases, leaving 1 base of the junction unmatched. The germline V gene has CDR1 MNHEY and CDR2 SMNVEV (reference sequence). The CDR3 extends over 13 amino acids. Here the CDR3 DNA reads TGTGCCAGCAGTTTGGGACAGACCTACGAGCAGTACTTC. Its protein is CASSLGQTYEQYF.

The gene calls are TRBV2 and TRBJ1-2; TRBD1 matches at 7 bases. Germline V lookup: CDR1 SNHLY, CDR2 FYNNEI. V lost 6 bases to trimming and J lost 2 bases; unmatched junction nucleotides: 9. CDR3 length equals 15 residues. DNA of the CDR3: TGTGCCAGCAGGGAGCGACAGGGATTGAACTATGGCTACACCTTC. It encodes CASRERQGLNYGYTF.

The chain couples TRBV19 to TRBJ1-5; no clear D. V gave up 6 bases and J gave up 1 base, with 10 bases separating them. CDR3 size: 14 residues. The germline gives CDR1 LNHDA, CDR2 SQIVND (reference sequence). CDR3 residues: CASRRWESNQPQHF. Here the CDR3 DNA reads TGTGCCAGTAGAAGATGGGAGAGCAATCAGCCCCAGCATTTT.

V usage is TRBV19 and J usage is TRBJ2-1, with D possibly TRBD1 on 5 matching bases. Germline V gene data show CDR1 as LNHDA and CDR2 as SQIVND (reference sequence). The CDR3 extends over 14 amino acids. V lost 2 bases and J lost 4, with 9 bases in between. The CDR3 DNA reads TGTGCCAGTAGTATAATGTCAGGGTACAATGAGCAGTTCTTC. This gives the protein CASSIMSGYNEQFF.

This clone was seen more than once but under ten times. The rearrangement joins TRBV4-1 to TRBJ1-2, with 7 bases matching TRBD1. The CDR3 loop spans 16 amino acids. V was clipped by 0 bases and J by 8 bases; unmatched bases: 12. Germline lookup yields CDR1 MGHRA and CDR2 YSYEKL. CDR3: CASSQERQGRAFGYTF. The CDR3 coding sequence is TGCGCCAGCAGCCAAGAAAGACAGGGACGCGCGTTCGGCTACACCTTC.

This chain links TRBV5-6 with TRBJ2-1; a weak D match, TRBD2 (6 bases). The germline V gene has CDR1 SGHDT and CDR2 YYEEEE. CDR3 length equals 15 residues. V gave up 5 bases and J gave up 5 bases, with 17 bases separating them. CDR3 in amino acids: CASSRATVADNEQFF. The DNA of the CDR3 is TGTGCCAGCAGTCGGGCGACCGTAGCGGACAATGAGCAGTTCTTC.

The chain employs TRBV4-2 and TRBJ2-1; 10 bases align to TRBD2. Germline CDR1 and CDR2: LGHNA and YNFKEQ. The junction had 2 bases not matched to a gene; V was cut back by 0 bases and J by 0 bases. The CDR3 loop spans 17 amino acids. The CDR3 bases are TGTGCCAGCAGCCAAGAGCCTAGCGGGAGCTCCTACAATGAGCAGTTCTTC. It yields the protein CASSQEPSGSSYNEQFF.

The chain has TRBV28 and TRBJ2-7; perhaps TRBD1 as D (5 bases). Germline CDR1 and CDR2: MDHEN and SYDVKM. Trimming stripped 6 bases from V and 3 bases from J, with 15 bases between. The CDR3 runs to 14 residues. The CDR3 loop reads CASRPAGSVYEQYF. DNA for the CDR3: TGTGCCAGCAGACCGGCAGGGTCCGTCTACGAGCAGTACTTC.

Here the CDR3 DNA reads TGTGCCAGCAGCTTAGATGGTCAGGGGTTCACCTTC. It is translated as CASSLDGQGFTF. The chain has TRBV11-3 and TRBJ1-2, with D possibly TRBD1 on 6 matching bases. The V end lost 0 bases, the J end lost 13 bases, and 12 bases lay between the germline ends. This CDR3 spans 12 amino acids. From germline, CDR1 is SGHNT and CDR2 YENEEA.

This rearrangement joins TRBV2 to TRBJ1-4; TRBD1 might be the D (5 bases). Trimming took off 5 bases at V and 7 bases at J, with 8 bases between the two ends. The CDR3 runs to 12 residues. Germline V gene data show CDR1 as SNHLY and CDR2 as FYNNEI. This CDR3 is CASSRQLEKLFF. The CDR3 bases are TGTGCCAGCAGTCGACAGCTTGAAAAACTGTTTTTT.

This clone was detected only once. V and J are TRBV10-1 and TRBJ2-1; TRBD2 matches 8 bases. CDR3 length: 15 residues. J gave up 3 bases and V 2 bases, and 3 bases lay outside the gene matches. CDR1 is WNHNN and CDR2 is SYGVQD in the germline V gene (reference sequence). The CDR3 spells CASSESGGNYNEQFF. The CDR3 nucleotides are TGCGCCAGCAGTGAGAGCGGGGGCAACTACAATGAGCAGTTCTTC.